A selection of T cell receptor beta chains follows, all from one sample in a study of cytomegalovirus exposure and HLA in healthy donors. Repertoires were generated with immunoSEQ multiplex PCR, while TCRdb's copy carries only in-frame clones and drops some. Of fewer than 120,000 clones listed, about 73% are singletons. Sequenced input: PBMCs. Every receptor here comes from a woman in her 30s in good health and CMV-seronegative. Both conserved end residues are part of each CDR3. Fields, in order: CDR3 DNA, CDR3 protein, V gene, J gene, D gene, clone size. The D gene is left open where the match is weak. A row's size may be missing; if present it is once, few, many or a size class.

DNA: TGTGCCAGCAGTCCTAGCGGGGGCCAAGAGACCCAGTACTTC; CDR3: CASSPSGGQETQYF; V: TRBV2; J: TRBJ2-5; D: TRBD2; size: -
DNA: TGTGCCGTCGGAAGGCAGGGGGCTAACTATGGCTACACCTTC; CDR3: CAVGRQGANYGYTF; V: TRBV30; J: TRBJ1-2; D: TRBD1; size: -
DNA: TGCGCCAGCAGCTGGGGGACAGGGGGCGGCTACACCTTC; CDR3: CASSWGTGGGYTF; V: TRBV5-1; J: TRBJ1-2; D: TRBD1; size: -
DNA: TGTGCCAGCAGGACGACAGGTATGAGCAATCAGCCCCAGCATTTT; CDR3: CASRTTGMSNQPQHF; V: TRBV2; J: TRBJ1-5; D: -; size: -
DNA: TGTGCCAGCAGTTACGTAAATCAAGAGACCCAGTACTTC; CDR3: CASSYVNQETQYF; V: TRBV6-6; J: TRBJ2-5; D: -; size: -
DNA: TGCGCCAGCAGCCAAGACGCCGGTGCAACTAATGAAAAACTGTTTTTT; CDR3: CASSQDAGATNEKLFF; V: TRBV4-3; J: TRBJ1-4; D: -; size: few
DNA: TGCGCCAGCAGCTTGTGGCAGGGGTTGAAAGGCTACACCTTC; CDR3: CASSLWQGLKGYTF; V: TRBV5-1; J: TRBJ1-2; D: -; size: -
DNA: TGTGCCAGCTCACCCGTACAGACCTTCTCCTACAATGAGCAGTTCTTC; CDR3: CASSPVQTFSYNEQFF; V: TRBV18; J: TRBJ2-1; D: -; size: few
DNA: TGTGCCACCAGCAGAGATCGTCCCCTTACCTACGAGCAGTACTTC; CDR3: CATSRDRPLTYEQYF; V: TRBV15; J: TRBJ2-7; D: -; size: -
DNA: TGTGCCAGCACCCTAAGCGACGGCTCCTATCCCCAGCATTTT; CDR3: CASTLSDGSYPQHF; V: TRBV28; J: TRBJ1-5; D: -; size: few
DNA: TGTGCCAGCAGCGGACATGACACCTACAATGAGCAGTTCTTC; CDR3: CASSGHDTYNEQFF; V: TRBV9; J: TRBJ2-1; D: -; size: few
DNA: TGTGCCAGCAGCGTAGGGGGGGACAGGGATGGGTGGGAGACCCAGTACTTC; CDR3: CASSVGGDRDGWETQYF; V: TRBV9; J: TRBJ2-5; D: TRBD1; size: -
DNA: TGTGCCAGCAGCTCTGATTGGCGGGAGGGGGGCACAGATACGCAGTATTTT; CDR3: CASSSDWREGGTDTQYF; V: TRBV7-2; J: TRBJ2-3; D: TRBD2; size: once
DNA: TGTGCCAGCAGCTGGTCGGGACAGGGGAACTCACCCCTCCACTTT; CDR3: CASSWSGQGNSPLHF; V: TRBV7-3; J: TRBJ1-6; D: TRBD1; size: few
DNA: TGTGCCAGCGGAGGAATCGGGGAGCTGTTTTTT; CDR3: CASGGIGELFF; V: TRBV19; J: TRBJ2-2; D: -; size: -
DNA: TGTGCCAGCAGCGAAGGGACAGCCAGAAATTCACCCCTCCACTTT; CDR3: CASSEGTARNSPLHF; V: TRBV9; J: TRBJ1-6; D: TRBD1; size: -
DNA: TGTGCCTGGAGTCCCACAGGAGGAAACACCATATATTTT; CDR3: CAWSPTGGNTIYF; V: TRBV30; J: TRBJ1-3; D: -; size: -
DNA: TGCGCCAGCAGCGTGGGGGGTTCGACAGGGGGCGCTAAGACTGAAGCTTTCTTT; CDR3: CASSVGGSTGGAKTEAFF; V: TRBV5-1; J: TRBJ1-1; D: TRBD1; size: few
DNA: TGCAGCGTTGAAGGGGGGGACAGAGGCCGGTACGAGCAGTACTTC; CDR3: CSVEGGDRGRYEQYF; V: TRBV29-1; J: TRBJ2-7; D: -; size: -
DNA: TGTGCCAGCAGTGCCCGGACAGGGAATGAAAAACTGTTTTTT; CDR3: CASSARTGNEKLFF; V: TRBV6-1; J: TRBJ1-4; D: TRBD1; size: many
DNA: TGCGCCAGCAGCCAACTCACTAGGGCCGGGGAGCTGTTTTTT; CDR3: CASSQLTRAGELFF; V: TRBV4-3; J: TRBJ2-2; D: -; size: -
DNA: TGTGCCAGCAGCCGCACGGACAGGCGGAACACTGAAGCTTTCTTT; CDR3: CASSRTDRRNTEAFF; V: TRBV7-9; J: TRBJ1-1; D: TRBD1; size: -
DNA: TGTGCCAGCAGTCGGGACAGATACTCTGGAAACACCATATATTTT; CDR3: CASSRDRYSGNTIYF; V: TRBV6-5; J: TRBJ1-3; D: TRBD1; size: -
DNA: TGTGCCAGCAGCTTAGAACTAGACTACGAGCAGTACTTC; CDR3: CASSLELDYEQYF; V: TRBV7-2; J: TRBJ2-7; D: -; size: -
DNA: TGTGCCAGCAGCTTAACCCAGGGATGGTCACCCCTCCACTTT; CDR3: CASSLTQGWSPLHF; V: TRBV7-8; J: TRBJ1-6; D: -; size: -
DNA: TGTGCCAGCAGTTTGCCCGGTAGCGGCTCCTACGAGCAGTACTTC; CDR3: CASSLPGSGSYEQYF; V: TRBV28; J: TRBJ2-7; D: -; size: few